This TCR beta chain came from a study of T cells of healthy individuals. Many counts were recorded for this clonotype. Trimming took 4 bases from V and 3 from J; bases not matched to a gene: 5. Germline V gives CDR1 DFQATT, CDR2 SNEGSKA (reference sequence). There are 13 residues in the CDR3. Using its own MiXCR run on the 5' RACE reads, TCRdb lists one record per CDR3 protein. The data contain some 100,000 distinct CDR3 sequences, 17% of them singletons. This chain connects TRBV20-1 to TRBJ1-1; 7 nucleotides line up with TRBD1. This receptor was taken from a human donor in good health. CDR3 sequence reads: CSAKGGKDTEAFF. In DNA form, the CDR3 reads TGCAGTGCTAAAGGGGGCAAGGACACTGAAGCTTTCTTT.